The 23 T cell receptor beta chains listed next were all sequenced from one sample in a study of T cells in Graves' hyperthyroidism and ophthalmopathy. Amplification yielded TCR beta CDR3 regions, with RNA transcripts as the source. The HTBI primer set served for first-round RT-PCR of the TCR CDR3. TCRdb reanalysed the multiplex PCR reads using MiXCR and keeps one entry per CDR3 protein. The sample has roughly 180,000 distinct CDR3 sequences; more than 15% are singletons. Material for sequencing was blood. All receptors derive from a woman between 50 and 59 years old with Graves' hyperthyroidism.

The chain employs TRBV9 and TRBJ1-1, with 7 bases aligning to TRBD1. V trimming: 3 bases; J trimming: 1 base; junction bases outside the gene matches: 3. CDR1 and CDR2 (germline): SGDLS, YYNGEE. This CDR3 region has 14 residues. The DNA of the CDR3 is TGTGCCAGCAGCGCAGGGGGTCAGAACACTGAAGCTTTCTTT. Amino acids: CASSAGGQNTEAFF.

This clonotype was recorded many times. The CDR3 sequence: CASRLRQGANTEAFF. The CDR3 DNA follows: TGTGCCAGCAGGCTAAGACAGGGCGCGAACACTGAAGCTTTCTTT. The chain is built from TRBV12-3 or TRBV12-4 and TRBJ1-1; 7 nucleotides match TRBD1. There are 15 residues in the CDR3. The ends lost 6 bases at V and 1 base at J; junction bases unmatched: 8.

This clonotype was seen repeatedly, ten times or more. This rearrangement joins TRBV7-2 to TRBJ1-2; 8 nucleotides align to TRBD1. With V trimmed by 5 bases and J by 0 bases, 2 bases remained unmatched. Germline V gene lookup returns CDR1 SGHTA and CDR2 FQGNSA. This CDR3 has 14 residues. DNA for the CDR3: TGTGCCAGCAGCGGACAGGGAGCTAACTATGGCTACACCTTC. Translation: CASSGQGANYGYTF.

This clonotype was counted ten times or more. The chain links TRBV12-3 or TRBV12-4 to TRBJ2-5; no clear D. CDR3 length equals 14 residues. Trimming removed 2 bases at V and 2 bases at J, with 9 bases between. The CDR3 DNA sequence: TGTGCCAGCAGTTTATTGGGAAATCAAGAGACCCAGTACTTC. Protein: CASSLLGNQETQYF.

The gene calls are TRBV10-3 and TRBJ2-2; D is perhaps TRBD2 (5 bases). Germline loops: CDR1 ENHRY, CDR2 SYGVKD. Trimming cost V 6 bases and J 5 bases, with 16 bases left between them. The CDR3 totals 15 residues. CDR3 in amino acids: CAISREIGGTGELFF. CDR3 sequence (DNA): TGTGCCATCAGCCGAGAAATTGGAGGAACCGGGGAGCTGTTTTTT.

This clonotype has ten or more counts. The chain has TRBV20-1 and TRBJ1-2, with a tentative D call TRBD1 (5 bases). Trimming took 2 bases from V and 7 from J, leaving 23 bases between them. Germline V CDR1 and CDR2: DFQATT, SNEGSKA (reference sequence). The CDR3 consists of 16 residues. DNA of the CDR3: TGCAGTGCTAGATCCTTTCAAACAGGTTCCTGGGGTGGCTACACCTTC. Encoded protein: CSARSFQTGSWGGYTF.

This clonotype was seen repeatedly, ten times or more. This sequence joins TRBV20-1 and TRBJ1-1; TRBD1 is a possible D gene (5 bases). V was cut by 6 bases and J by 0 bases, with 11 bases left in between. Germline V gene data show CDR1 as DFQATT and CDR2 as SNEGSKA (reference sequence). CDR3 length: 13 residues. The CDR3, as DNA: TGCAGTGCCGTTACGGGACTGAACACTGAAGCTTTCTTT. Its translation is CSAVTGLNTEAFF.

The chain carries TRBV20-1 and TRBJ1-2; 11 bases agree with TRBD1. Trimming at V came to 5 bases and at J to 3 bases, leaving 2 bases not matched to a gene. In germline, CDR1 is DFQATT, CDR2 SNEGSKA (reference sequence). This CDR3 spans 13 amino acids. The CDR3 coding sequence is TGCAGTGCTTCGGGACAGGGGGACTATGGCTACACCTTC. Translating it yields CSASGQGDYGYTF.

The chain employs TRBV9 and TRBJ2-1; 11 nucleotides align to TRBD2. CDR3 length: 19 residues. The V gene end was trimmed by 4 bases and the J gene end by 7 bases; junction bases not matched to a gene: 19. CDR1 is SGDLS and CDR2 is YYNGEE in the germline V gene. DNA for the CDR3: TGTGCCAGCAGCCCCAGCACAGGGGTGGAGACTAGCGGGGTTAATGAGCAGTTCTTC. Its protein is CASSPSTGVETSGVNEQFF.

The CDR3 DNA sequence: TGTGCCAGCCCATTCTCCGGGACGGCCACTGAAGCTTTCTTT. It encodes CASPFSGTATEAFF. The chain uses TRBV6-1 and TRBJ1-1; D may be TRBD1 (5 bases). Trimming took off 8 bases at V and 4 bases at J, with 17 bases between the two ends. CDR1 and CDR2 from the germline V gene are MNHNS and SASEGT. This CDR3 has 14 residues.

This clonotype occurred a few times. This may come from a read error, since a much larger clone is one base off. The chain combines TRBV5-8 with TRBJ2-7, with D unresolved. There are 13 residues in the CDR3. Trimming shortened V by 1 base and J by 6 bases, and 11 bases separated the two germline ends. Germline V gene data show CDR1 as SGHTS and CDR2 as YDEGEE. The DNA for the CDR3 is TGTGCCAGCAGCTTGCGGGCCCACGGCGAGCAGTACTTC. Protein product: CASSLRAHGEQYF. Full variable domain (outside the CDR3, taken from reference TRBV5-8 and TRBJ2-7): EAGVTQSPTHLIKTRGQQATLRCSPISGHTSVYWYQQALGLGLQFLLWYDEGEERNRGNFPPRFSGRQFPNYSSELNVNALELEDSALYLCASSLRAHGEQYFGPGTRLTVT.

The V call is TRBV4-1, the J call TRBJ1-2; D is undetermined. V lost 2 bases to trimming and J lost 3 bases, with 13 bases between them. Germline CDR1 and CDR2: MGHRA and YSYEKL. This CDR3 spans 15 amino acids. The CDR3 loop is CASSQPSGRDYGYTF. CDR3 DNA: TGCGCCAGCAGCCAACCGTCGGGGAGGGACTATGGCTACACCTTC.

This clonotype was counted many times. The chain carries TRBV10-3 and TRBJ1-1; TRBD1 might be the D (5 bases). The germline CDR1 and CDR2 sequences are ENHRY and SYGVKD. The CDR3 loop spans 14 amino acids. V lost 10 bases and J 4 bases, leaving 19 bases between the germline ends. The CDR3, as DNA: TGTGCCAGCGGGGCAGCGGGGGTGGGCACTGAAGCTTTCTTT. As protein: CASGAAGVGTEAFF.

This clonotype was observed at least ten times. The rearrangement uses TRBV7-9 and TRBJ1-6; no firm D call. Deletions cut 3 bases from V and 9 bases from J, with 9 bases between. Germline lookup yields CDR1 SEHNR and CDR2 FQNEAQ (reference sequence). CDR3 size: 13 residues. The CDR3 DNA follows: TGTGCCAGCAGCTTCGACTTGATTTCACCCCTCCACTTT. Protein sequence: CASSFDLISPLHF.

This clonotype has a count of ten or more. The chain couples TRBV7-9 to TRBJ1-1; D might be TRBD1 (5 bases). The CDR3 extends over 13 amino acids. Germline-derived CDR1 and CDR2 are SEHNR and FQNEAQ (reference sequence). Trimming left V 0 bases short and J 3 bases short, with 5 bases between. The CDR3, as DNA: TGTGCCAGCAGCTTAGCACAGGACACTGAAGCTTTCTTT. It encodes CASSLAQDTEAFF.

This clonotype was observed a few times. J is TRBJ2-1 and V is TRBV13, with 9 nucleotides matching TRBD1. J was trimmed by 8 bases and V by 4 bases; bases with no gene match: 15. Per the germline V gene, CDR1 is PRHDT and CDR2 is FYEKMQ (reference sequence). This CDR3 comprises 17 residues. CDR3 sequence: CASSSKSRDREFYEQFF. In nucleotides, the CDR3 is TGTGCCAGCAGCTCTAAATCCCGGGACAGGGAATTCTATGAGCAGTTCTTC.

The table lists this clonotype with many counts. V gene TRBV2 combines with J gene TRBJ1-1; D unresolved. CDR3 length: 13 residues. V lost 4 bases and J 1 base, leaving 7 bases between the germline ends. CDR1 and CDR2 from the germline V gene are SNHLY and FYNNEI. The CDR3 DNA reads as TGTGCCAGCAGTGGTGTAGGGAACACTGAAGCTTTCTTT. Translated: CASSGVGNTEAFF.

The chain couples TRBV3-1 to TRBJ1-4, with D possibly being TRBD1 (6 bases). The CDR3 has 15 amino acids. The germline gives CDR1 LGHDT, CDR2 YNNKEL (reference sequence). V was cut by 2 bases and J by 6 bases, with 13 bases left in between. DNA of the CDR3: TGTGCCAGCAGCCAATACAGGGATCTTGATGAAAAACTGTTTTTT. Translated, it gives CASSQYRDLDEKLFF.

This clonotype was observed many times. This sequence joins TRBV5-1 and TRBJ1-1, with D tentatively TRBD1 (6 bases). V dropped 7 bases and J dropped 7 bases, with 23 bases sitting between them. Germline V gives CDR1 SGHRS, CDR2 YFSETQ. The CDR3 is 15 amino acids. The CDR3 region has the DNA TGCGCCAGCTCTGGGCAGAACAGGGTGCTGGATGAAGCTTTCTTT. Its protein product is CASSGQNRVLDEAFF.

This clonotype was seen at least ten times. V gene TRBV24-1 combines with J gene TRBJ2-2; D is unresolved. V lost 2 bases, J lost 7 bases, and 7 bases lay in between. CDR1 and CDR2 from the germline V gene are KGHDR and SFDVKD. This CDR3 has 13 amino acids. The CDR3 sequence is CATSDSGRGELFF. DNA of the CDR3: TGTGCCACCAGTGATTCCGGTCGCGGGGAGCTGTTTTTT.

There are many counts of this clonotype. This sequence joins TRBV19 and TRBJ1-1; D is ambiguous. This CDR3 has 14 amino acids. Trimming stripped 1 base from V and 2 bases from J, with 8 bases between. Germline V gene data show CDR1 as LNHDA and CDR2 as SQIVND (reference sequence). The CDR3 DNA is TGTGCCAGTAGTATAGTTGCAGATAACACTGAAGCTTTCTTT. This sequence encodes CASSIVADNTEAFF.

About this clonotype itself: The CDR3 carries no conserved terminal phenylalanine or tryptophan, so it likely arises from a read error. The chain employs TRBV18 and TRBJ1-1; D is unresolved. This CDR3 region has 14 residues. Trimming left V 2 bases short and J 1 base short, with 8 bases between. Per germline, CDR1 KGHSH and CDR2 LQKENI. In nucleotides, the CDR3 is TGTGCCAGCTCACCAAACTATGGGAACACTGAAGCTTTCTCT. This encodes CASSPNYGNTEAFS.

This clonotype was counted at least ten times. The J gene is TRBJ2-7, the V gene TRBV7-6; no reliable D call. The V and J ends lost 1 base and 1 base respectively, with 11 bases between them. The CDR3 is 15 amino acids. Germline values: CDR1 SGHVS, CDR2 FNYEAQ. CDR3 sequence (DNA): TGTGCCAGCAGCTTAGGGGTCGAGCGTTCCTACGAGCAGTACTTC. Translation gives CASSLGVERSYEQYF.